The rows below give T cell receptor beta chains drawn from one sample of a study of blood T cells in healthy people across ages. One entry per CDR3 protein, called by TCRdb with MiXCR from the 5' RACE reads. This repertoire shows roughly 1.5 million distinct CDR3 sequences, approximately 39% found once; its top ten account for more than 4%. Sequencing used blood. These receptors were collected from a young woman in good health. Both conserved end residues are part of each CDR3. The D gene is left open where the match is weak. Clone size appears in some rows only: once, few, many, or a class for an expanded clone.

abundance | j_gene | d_gene | v_gene | CDR3nt | CDR3aa
NA | TRBJ2-1 | TRBD1 | TRBV7-2 | TGTGCCAGCAGCCACGACAGGGTCAACAATGAGCAGTTCTTC | CASSHDRVNNEQFF
NA | TRBJ2-7 | NA | TRBV6-5 | TGTGCCAGCAGTTACTCGATTCCGTCCCACAATGAGCAGTACTTC | CASSYSIPSHNEQYF
once | TRBJ1-2 | NA | TRBV28 | TGTGCCACCCGGCCCGTAACAACAGCTAACTATGGCTACACCTTC | CATRPVTTANYGYTF
NA | TRBJ2-4 | NA | TRBV29-1 | TGCAGCGTTGGCTCCATGGTAGCCAAAAACATTCAGTACTTC | CSVGSMVAKNIQYF
NA | TRBJ1-1 | TRBD1 | TRBV29-1 | TGCAGCGTTTCAGGACAGGGGACGAGTGAAGCTTTCTTT | CSVSGQGTSEAFF
few | TRBJ1-6 | NA | TRBV6-6 | TGTGCCAGCAGTAACGATTCACCCCTCCACTTT | CASSNDSPLHF
few | TRBJ1-2 | TRBD1 | TRBV2 | TGTGCCAGCAGTAAAAGACAGGGAGGGACTGTCCGGGATGGCTACACCTTC | CASSKRQGGTVRDGYTF
NA | TRBJ2-2 | TRBD1 | TRBV2 | TGTGCCAGCAGTGGCACAGGGGGCGTTCACACCGGGGAGCTGTTTTTT | CASSGTGGVHTGELFF
NA | TRBJ2-4 | NA | TRBV7-9 | TGTGCCAGCAGCTTATGGGGGGACAAAAACATTCAGTACTTC | CASSLWGDKNIQYF
NA | TRBJ1-5 | NA | TRBV20-1 | TGCAGTGCTAGAAGCCCGGGAACAAATCAGCCCCAGCGTTTT | CSARSPGTNQPQRF
NA | TRBJ2-1 | NA | TRBV5-1 | TGCGCCAGCAGCAAGGACAGCTGGCACAATGAGCAGTTCTTC | CASSKDSWHNEQFF
few | TRBJ2-2 | NA | TRBV20-1 | TGCAGTGCTAGGGGGGCGAACACCGGGGAGCTGTTTTTT | CSARGANTGELFF
NA | TRBJ2-2 | NA | TRBV6-2/TRBV6-3 | TGTGCCAGCAGTTACGACCGGAGGAACACCGGGGAGCTGTTTTTT | CASSYDRRNTGELFF
NA | TRBJ2-1 | NA | TRBV20-1 | TGCAGTGCTAGAGGTCGGAAAACTCCCTACAATGAGCAGTTCTTC | CSARGRKTPYNEQFF
NA | TRBJ2-3 | NA | TRBV11-2 | TGTGCCAGCAGCCACCGGCTCAGTGAGCAGTATTTT | CASSHRLSEQYF
NA | TRBJ2-5 | NA | TRBV21-1 | TGTGCCAGCAGCGATAAACGTGGGACAGAACACCAAGAGACCCAGTACTTC | CASSDKRGTEHQETQYF
NA | TRBJ1-3 | NA | TRBV20-1 | TGCAGTGTGCAGGGTGCGGGACCTCGGAGAAACACCATATATTTT | CSVQGAGPRRNTIYF
many | TRBJ2-3 | NA | TRBV5-1 | TGCGCCAGCAGCCAAGGGATCACAGATACGCAGTATTTT | CASSQGITDTQYF
few | TRBJ2-1 | NA | TRBV10-3 | TGTGCCATCAGTGACGGAGGCTACAATGAGCAGTTCTTC | CAISDGGYNEQFF
NA | TRBJ2-3 | TRBD2 | TRBV7-2 | TGTGCCAGCAGCGCACTAGCGGGGGGCCTTAGAACTAGCACAGATACGCAGTATTTT | CASSALAGGLRTSTDTQYF
NA | TRBJ1-2 | NA | TRBV12-3/TRBV12-4 | TGTGCCAGCAGCCCTACAGGGTTCTTCTATGGCTACACCTTC | CASSPTGFFYGYTF
many | TRBJ1-5 | NA | TRBV20-1 | TGCAGTGCTAGGAGAGGTAATCAGCCCCAGCATTTT | CSARRGNQPQHF
NA | TRBJ1-2 | NA | TRBV4-3 | TGCGCCAGCAGCCAAGTCATCGGGGGCTATGGCTACACCTTC | CASSQVIGGYGYTF
few | TRBJ2-1 | NA | TRBV15 | TGTGCCACCAGCAGGCAAACAGCAAGCAATGAGCAGTTCTTC | CATSRQTASNEQFF
NA | TRBJ1-6 | NA | TRBV5-1 | TGCGCCAGCAGCTCGTCAGGTTATAATTCACCCCTCCACTTT | CASSSSGYNSPLHF
NA | TRBJ2-7 | TRBD2 | TRBV6-5 | TGTGCCAGCCCTGAGACTAGCAGAGACAATGAGCAGTACTTC | CASPETSRDNEQYF
few | TRBJ2-3 | TRBD2 | TRBV20-1 | TGCAGTGCTATCACTAGCGGGGGGCTCACAGATACGCAGTATTTT | CSAITSGGLTDTQYF
NA | TRBJ2-1 | TRBD2 | TRBV29-1 | TGCAGCGTCCTCCGGGGGGTGGGATACAATGAGCAGTTCTTC | CSVLRGVGYNEQFF
NA | TRBJ1-2 | TRBD1 | TRBV25-1 | TGTGCCAGCAGTGAAAAGGCGGACAGGGTCTATGGCTACACCTTC | CASSEKADRVYGYTF
NA | TRBJ1-5 | NA | TRBV18 | TGTGCCAGCTCACCCCAGCCCCAGCATTTT | CASSPQPQHF
NA | TRBJ2-3 | TRBD2 | TRBV29-1 | TGCAGCGTTCCCCACGGACTAGCGGGATGGAGCACAGATACGCAGTATTTT | CSVPHGLAGWSTDTQYF
NA | TRBJ1-1 | TRBD1 | TRBV6-2/TRBV6-3 | TGTGCCAGCAGTTACGACAGGGACACTGAAGCTTTCTTT | CASSYDRDTEAFF
NA | TRBJ2-1 | NA | TRBV9 | TGTGCCAGCAGCGTAGCTCGAGTAGGTTATGAGCAGTTCTTC | CASSVARVGYEQFF
NA | TRBJ2-1 | NA | TRBV5-1 | TGCGCCAGCAGCTCACAGGTCGGTCAGCGTAATGAGCAGTTCTTC | CASSSQVGQRNEQFF
NA | TRBJ2-1 | NA | TRBV24-1 | TGTGCCACCAGTGATTTTAGGGCCACAGGGAGAAAGTTGAATGAGCAGTTCTTC | CATSDFRATGRKLNEQFF
NA | TRBJ1-5 | NA | TRBV20-1 | TGCAGTCCCCGAGCAGGGGGCAATCAGCCCCAGCATTTT | CSPRAGGNQPQHF
NA | TRBJ2-7 | NA | TRBV9 | TGTGCCAGCAGCGTAGGTGGGAGAGCCCACGAGCAGTACTTC | CASSVGGRAHEQYF
NA | TRBJ1-5 | NA | TRBV2 | TGTGCCAGCAAGACGACAGGCCGCAATCAGCCCCAGCATTTT | CASKTTGRNQPQHF
NA | TRBJ1-1 | TRBD1 | TRBV5-1 | TGCGCCAGCAGCTGGGGACAGGGGGCGCCGTCTGAAGCTTTCTTT | CASSWGQGAPSEAFF
NA | TRBJ1-5 | NA | TRBV27 | TGTGCCAGCAGTTTAGAAGGGTTCAGCAATCAGCCCCAGCATTTT | CASSLEGFSNQPQHF
NA | TRBJ2-7 | NA | TRBV24-1 | TGTGCCACCAGTGCTTTACAACCTTACGAGCAGTACTTC | CATSALQPYEQYF
NA | TRBJ1-2 | NA | TRBV20-1 | TGCAGTGCTAGAGGAAAGTACCTCAACTATGGCTACACCTTC | CSARGKYLNYGYTF
NA | TRBJ2-1 | NA | TRBV7-9 | TGTGCCAGCAGCCCCCCCGTATATCGAGAGCAGTTCTTC | CASSPPVYREQFF
NA | TRBJ2-1 | NA | TRBV13 | TGTGCCAGCAGAGCTCCCCCTGGCAGATACAATGAGCAGTTCTTC | CASRAPPGRYNEQFF
NA | TRBJ2-1 | TRBD1 | TRBV10-3 | TGTGCCATCAGGGTGACAGGGTTTCGTAATGAGCAGTTCTTC | CAIRVTGFRNEQFF
NA | TRBJ2-1 | NA | TRBV9 | TGTGCCAGCAGCTCCTTAGCGGCCAATGAGCAGTTCTTC | CASSSLAANEQFF
few | TRBJ1-1 | NA | TRBV6-6 | TGTGCCAGCAGTTACGGAGAGGGCAGAGCCACTGAAGCTTTCTTT | CASSYGEGRATEAFF